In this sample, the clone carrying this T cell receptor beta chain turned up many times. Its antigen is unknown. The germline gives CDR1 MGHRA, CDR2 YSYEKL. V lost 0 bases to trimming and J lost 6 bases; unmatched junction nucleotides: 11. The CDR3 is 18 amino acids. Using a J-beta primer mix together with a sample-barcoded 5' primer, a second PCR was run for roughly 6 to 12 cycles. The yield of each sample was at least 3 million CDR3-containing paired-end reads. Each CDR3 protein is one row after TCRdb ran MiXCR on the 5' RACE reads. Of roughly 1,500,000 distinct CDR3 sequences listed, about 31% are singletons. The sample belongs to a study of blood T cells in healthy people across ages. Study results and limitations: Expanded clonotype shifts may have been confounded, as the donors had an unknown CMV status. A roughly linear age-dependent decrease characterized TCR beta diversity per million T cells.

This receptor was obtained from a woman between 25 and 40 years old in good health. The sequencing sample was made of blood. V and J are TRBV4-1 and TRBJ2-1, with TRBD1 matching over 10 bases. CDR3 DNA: TGCGCCAGCAGCCAAGACCACCGGGACAGGGGAGTTCGCAATGAGCAGTTCTTC. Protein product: CASSQDHRDRGVRNEQFF.